The 6 T cell receptor beta chains below were found in one sample sequenced in a study of CD8+ T cells in alopecia areata. RNA extraction and reverse transcription yielded cDNA as sequencing template. Profiling relied on immunoSEQ multiplex PCR, and the TCRdb table lists in-frame clones only, not all of them. The data show over 120,000 clones, with around half seen just once and more than 15% held by the top ten. Treatment in this sample: oral pan-JAK inhibitor, 5-10 mg twice daily. The input for sequencing was CD8+ T cells sorted from blood, taken at week 4, from a patient treated with tofacitinib. The receptors derive from a human donor with alopecia areata.

The CDR3, as DNA: TGTGCCAGCAGCTTATCCGTGGGGCAAGAGACCCAGTACTTC. Translated, it gives CASSLSVGQETQYF. The chain links TRBV7-6 to TRBJ2-5; no clear D gene. The CDR3 is 14 residues long. Trimming stripped 2 bases from V and 2 bases from J, with 9 bases between. The germline gives CDR1 SGHVS, CDR2 FNYEAQ.

This chain links TRBV30 with TRBJ1-4; D remains unclear. Trimming took 1 base from V and 8 from J, leaving 8 bases between them. Germline V gene lookup returns CDR1 GTSNPN and CDR2 SVGIG (reference sequence). The CDR3 spans 12 residues. The CDR3 sequence: CAWSDNPEKLFF. The CDR3 coding sequence is TGTGCCTGGAGTGACAACCCCGAAAAACTGTTTTTT.

This rearrangement joins TRBV6-1 to TRBJ2-4, with TRBD1 matching 9 bases. Germline V CDR1 and CDR2: MNHNS, SASEGT. The CDR3 is made up of 15 amino acids. V trimming: 6 bases; J trimming: 6 bases; junction bases outside the gene matches: 9. Here the CDR3 DNA reads TGTGCCAGCAGCGAGATAGGACAGGGGCTAAACATTCAGTACTTC. Protein: CASSEIGQGLNIQYF.

This clone came up a few times. The chain is built from TRBV27 and TRBJ1-5; no clear D gene. Deletions cut 6 bases from V and 3 bases from J, with 12 bases between. CDR1 MNHEY and CDR2 SMNVEV come from the germline V gene (reference sequence). The CDR3 consists of 14 residues. The CDR3 spells CASSLGADNQPQHF. The CDR3 DNA is TGTGCCAGCAGCCTCGGAGCCGACAATCAGCCCCAGCATTTT.

Turning to this clone: The same CDR3 can be traced to other DNA sequences in this sample. The CDR3 DNA reads as TGTGCCAGCAGCTCCGGCGATACGCAGTATTTT. It yields the protein CASSSGDTQYF. The V gene is TRBV13, the J gene TRBJ2-3; D remains ambiguous. Germline CDR1 reads PRHDT; CDR2 reads FYEKMQ (reference sequence). V lost 4 bases, J lost 6 bases, and 5 bases lay in between. The CDR3 is 11 residues long.

CDR3 DNA sequence: TGTGCCAGCAGCCCTTCGGACACCGGGGAGCTGTTTTTT. It is translated as CASSPSDTGELFF. The genes are TRBV5-4 and TRBJ2-2; D gene unclear. CDR1 SGHNT and CDR2 YYREEE come from the germline V gene (reference sequence). This CDR3 contains 13 residues. V lost 4 bases and J 3 bases, leaving 7 bases between the germline ends.